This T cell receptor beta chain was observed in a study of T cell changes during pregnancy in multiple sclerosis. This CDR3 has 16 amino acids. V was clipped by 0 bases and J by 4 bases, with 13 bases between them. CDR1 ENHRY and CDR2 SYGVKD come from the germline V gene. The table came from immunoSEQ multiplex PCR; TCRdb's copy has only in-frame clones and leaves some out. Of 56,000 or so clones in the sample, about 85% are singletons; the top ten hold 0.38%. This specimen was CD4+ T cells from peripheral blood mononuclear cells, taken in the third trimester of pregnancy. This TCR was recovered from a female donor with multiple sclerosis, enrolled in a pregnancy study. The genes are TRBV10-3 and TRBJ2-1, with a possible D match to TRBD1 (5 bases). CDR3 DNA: TGTGCCATCAGTGAGTCGTCGAAACGGACATACAATGAGCAGTTCTTC. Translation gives CAISESSKRTYNEQFF.